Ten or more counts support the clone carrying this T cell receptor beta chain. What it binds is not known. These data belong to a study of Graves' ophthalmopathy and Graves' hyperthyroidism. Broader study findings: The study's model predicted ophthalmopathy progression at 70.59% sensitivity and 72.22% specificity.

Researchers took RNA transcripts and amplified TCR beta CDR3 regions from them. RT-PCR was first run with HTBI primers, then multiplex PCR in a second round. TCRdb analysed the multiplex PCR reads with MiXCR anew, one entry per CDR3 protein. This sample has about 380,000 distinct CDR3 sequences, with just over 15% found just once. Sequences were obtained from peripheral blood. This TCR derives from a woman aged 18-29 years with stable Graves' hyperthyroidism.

CDR3: CASSARPGFSYSNQPQHF. The CDR3 nucleotides are TGTGCCAGCAGTGCCCGACCAGGTTTCTCGTATAGCAATCAGCCCCAGCATTTT. This rearrangement joins TRBV27 to TRBJ1-5; D is unresolved. The CDR3 length is 18 residues. Trimming cost V 5 bases and J 0 bases, with 20 bases left between them. In germline, CDR1 is MNHEY, CDR2 SMNVEV (reference sequence).